These 14 T cell receptor beta chains originate from one sample sequenced in a study of blood T cell repertoires in COVID-19. TCRdb's copy holds only in-frame clones and misses some; the assay was immunoSEQ multiplex PCR. The table lists about 16,000 clones, about nine tenths of them singletons. The specimen was peripheral blood. The receptors were gathered from a human donor in a cohort sampled during active COVID-19.

This chain joins TRBV2 and TRBJ1-5; 8 bases align to TRBD1. The V gene end was trimmed by 5 bases and the J gene end by 6 bases; junction bases not matched to a gene: 6. The germline V gene encodes CDR1 SNHLY and CDR2 FYNNEI. The CDR3 consists of 14 residues. The CDR3 nucleotides read TGTGCCAGCAGTCACGGACAGGGAAGTCAGCCCCAGCATTTT. This encodes CASSHGQGSQPQHF. Full variable domain (missing parts from reference TRBV2 and TRBJ1-5): EPEVTQTPSHQVTQMGQEVILRCVPISNHLYFYWYRQILGQKVEFLVSFYNNEISEKSEIFDDQFSVERPDGSNFTLKIRSTKLEDSAMYFCASSHGQGSQPQHFGDGTRLSIL.

The V gene is TRBV30, the J gene TRBJ1-5; tentatively, D is TRBD1 (5 bases). V lost 0 bases, J lost 7 bases, and 10 bases lay in between. The CDR3 runs to 13 residues. Looked up from germline, CDR1 is GTSNPN and CDR2 is SVGIG (reference sequence). The CDR3: CAWSVQGQQPQHF. The CDR3 nucleotides are TGTGCCTGGAGTGTGCAGGGTCAGCAGCCCCAGCATTTT. The entire variable domain, with the rest obtained from reference TRBV30 and TRBJ1-5, is as follows: SQTIHQWPATLVQPVGSPLSLECTVEGTSNPNLYWYRQAAGRGLQLLFYSVGIGQISSEVPQNLSASRPQDRQFILSSKKLLLSDSGFYLCAWSVQGQQPQHFGDGTRLSIL.

This sequence joins TRBV5-6 and TRBJ2-5; TRBD2 aligns across 7 bases. The V gene's germline CDR1 is SGHDT and CDR2 YYEEEE. The CDR3 is 14 residues long. J gave up 3 bases and V 1 base, and 3 bases lay outside the gene matches. CDR3: CASSLTGTKETQYF. CDR3 in DNA: TGTGCCAGCAGCTTGACCGGGACTAAAGAGACCCAGTACTTC.

The V gene is TRBV9, the J gene TRBJ2-6; 7 bases align to TRBD1. CDR3 length: 14 amino acids. V was clipped by 5 bases and J by 2 bases; unmatched bases: 1. Germline CDR1 and CDR2: SGDLS and YYNGEE. The CDR3 nucleotides read TGTGCCAGCAGTACAGGGGCTGGGGCCAACGTCCTGACTTTC. It is translated as CASSTGAGANVLTF.

V and J are TRBV30 and TRBJ1-1, with TRBD1 matching over 7 bases. CDR1 and CDR2 (germline): GTSNPN, SVGIG (reference sequence). The CDR3 runs 13 residues. J lost 3 bases, V lost 7 bases, and 8 bases had no gene match. The CDR3 reads CALTGFKYTEAFF. The CDR3 DNA reads as TGTGCCTTGACAGGGTTTAAATACACTGAAGCTTTCTTT. The variable domain in full, completed from reference TRBV30 and TRBJ1-1, reads SQTIHQWPATLVQPVGSPLSLECTVEGTSNPNLYWYRQAAGRGLQLLFYSVGIGQISSEVPQNLSASRPQDRQFILSSKKLLLSDSGFYLCALTGFKYTEAFFGQGTRLTVV.

The chain uses TRBV6-2 or TRBV6-3 and TRBJ1-1; D is unresolved. This CDR3 has 14 amino acids. The germline V gene encodes CDR1 MNHEY and CDR2 SVGEGT. Trimming took off 2 bases at V and 2 bases at J, with 9 bases between the two ends. The CDR3 loop reads CASSYPTPNTEAFF. For the CDR3, the DNA is TGTGCCAGCAGTTACCCCACACCAAACACTGAAGCTTTCTTT.

The J gene is TRBJ2-5, the V gene TRBV7-3, with 10 nucleotides matching TRBD1. CDR3 size: 15 residues. Germline-derived CDR1 and CDR2 are SGHTA and FQGTGA. Germline trimming cut 3 bases from V and 5 bases from J; bases unmatched to any gene: 6. CDR3 loop: CASSFDRGPWETQYF. In DNA, the CDR3 is TGTGCCAGCAGCTTTGACAGGGGGCCCTGGGAGACCCAGTACTTC.

V gene TRBV19 combines with J gene TRBJ2-7; tentative D call: TRBD1 (5 bases). Trimming stripped 3 bases from V and 3 bases from J, with 9 bases between. Germline V gene data show CDR1 as LNHDA and CDR2 as SQIVND (reference sequence). This CDR3 is 13 amino acids long. The CDR3 nucleotides are TGTGCCAGTAGTATGGGCGGACACTACGAGCAGTACTTC. Translated, it gives CASSMGGHYEQYF.

This chain connects TRBV18 to TRBJ1-2, with 9 bases fitting TRBD1. The CDR3 spans 16 residues. V was pared by 3 bases and J by 8 bases, with 13 bases of the junction left unmatched. The germline CDR1 and CDR2 sequences are KGHSH and LQKENI. DNA for the CDR3: TGTGCCAGCTCACCGGGACAGGGTCCCCTACTTGAAGGCTACACCTTC. Protein: CASSPGQGPLLEGYTF.

The chain couples TRBV11-2 to TRBJ2-1, with 10 bases aligning to TRBD2. The CDR3 consists of 16 residues. Germline-derived CDR1 and CDR2 are SGHAT and FQNNGV. Trimming cost V 4 bases and J 3 bases; bases outside gene matches: 6. CDR3 amino acids: CASSSRAGGLYNEQFF. CDR3 nucleotides: TGTGCCAGCAGCTCAAGAGCGGGGGGGCTCTACAATGAGCAGTTCTTC.

The gene calls are TRBV4-3 and TRBJ2-3, with D possibly being TRBD1 (5 bases). CDR3 length equals 16 residues. V lost 3 bases, J lost 2 bases, and 15 bases lay in between. Germline CDR1 is LGHNA and CDR2 is YSLEER. The CDR3 sequence is CASSHIQDTNTDTQYF. CDR3 DNA sequence: TGCGCCAGCAGCCATATTCAGGACACTAACACAGATACGCAGTATTTT.

The chain uses TRBV3-1 (or the pseudogene TRBV3-2) and TRBJ1-4; 7 bases line up with TRBD1. Germline loops: CDR1 LGHDT, CDR2 YNNKEL (reference sequence). V lost 2 bases to trimming and J lost 13 bases; unmatched junction nucleotides: 19. The CDR3 runs to 17 residues. The CDR3 DNA reads as TGTGCCAGCAGCCAAAAAGGGGGACAGACGGTTCGAGGGAGACTGTTTTTT. Its translation: CASSQKGGQTVRGRLFF.

The V and J genes are TRBV2 and TRBJ2-7, with TRBD1 matching over 7 bases. The length of the CDR3 is 18 residues. Germline V gene data show CDR1 as SNHLY and CDR2 as FYNNEI. V lost 7 bases and J lost 0; bases outside the gene matches: 18. Here the CDR3 reads CASMLDRTLGPTSYEQYF. In DNA form, the CDR3 reads TGTGCCAGCATGCTGGACAGGACTTTAGGGCCAACCTCCTACGAGCAGTACTTC.

The gene calls are TRBV11-2 and TRBJ2-5; D might be TRBD1 (5 bases). CDR3 length equals 14 residues. Germline V gives CDR1 SGHAT, CDR2 FQNNGV. The germline V and J ends were trimmed by 5 bases and 5 bases, with 15 bases remaining between them. In DNA, the CDR3 is TGTGCCAGCAGCAAGGACCCGAAGGGGGAGACCCAGTACTTC. This translates into CASSKDPKGETQYF.